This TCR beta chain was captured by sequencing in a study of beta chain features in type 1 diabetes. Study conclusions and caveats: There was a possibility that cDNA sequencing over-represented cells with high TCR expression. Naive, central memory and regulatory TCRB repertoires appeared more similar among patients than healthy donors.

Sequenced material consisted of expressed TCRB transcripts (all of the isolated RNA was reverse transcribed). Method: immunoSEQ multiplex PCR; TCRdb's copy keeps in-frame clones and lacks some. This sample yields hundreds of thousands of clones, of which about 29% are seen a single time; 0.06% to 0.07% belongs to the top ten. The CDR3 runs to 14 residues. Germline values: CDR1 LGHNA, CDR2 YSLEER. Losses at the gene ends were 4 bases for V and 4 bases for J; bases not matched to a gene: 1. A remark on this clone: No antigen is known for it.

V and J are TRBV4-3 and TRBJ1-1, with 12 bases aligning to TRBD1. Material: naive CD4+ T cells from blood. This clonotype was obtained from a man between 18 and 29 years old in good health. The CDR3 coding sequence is TGCGCCAGCAGCCGGGACAGGGGGCTCACTGAAGCTTTCTTT. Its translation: CASSRDRGLTEAFF.